One sample yielded the 25 T cell receptor delta chains listed below, sequenced in a study of γδ T cells in repeated Plasmodium falciparum infection. TCRdb applied CATT to the multiplex PCR reads for clone calling. The sample consists of tens of thousands of delta-chain clones, about 2% of them appearing once. Gammadelta T cells were flow-sorted from PBMC into Vgamma9/Vdelta2+ and Vdelta2-negative populations for bulk analysis. The material sequenced was gamma-delta T cells from blood. These receptors came from a pool of human donors (malaria-infected and uninfected, not separated).

In this sample, this clone turned up many times. The mismatch at residue 19 between this DNA's translation and the TCRdb protein of a much larger clone likely reflects a read error; the protein shown is translated from the DNA. The CDR3 reads CALGEPHFLRGSLRWGASCTDKLIF. CDR3 DNA sequence: TGTGCTCTTGGGGAACCTCATTTCCTACGGGGTTCGTTACGCTGGGGAGCCTCCTGCACCGATAAACTCATCTTT. This chain uses TRDV1 with TRDJ1, with D possibly TRDD2 on 7 matching bases. Since TCRdb gives no J gene, matching the DNA to germline was used here to assign it. The CDR3 has 25 amino acids. V lost 1 base to trimming and J lost 1 base, with 40 bases between them. Germline values: CDR1 TSWWSYY, CDR2 QGS.

This clone was recorded at least ten times. This likely came from a read error, as a far larger clone is one base away. Other DNA sequences in this sample translate to the same CDR3. The chain recombines TRDV2 with TRDJ1, with 8 bases identical to TRDD3. The CDR3 length is 18 residues. Germline-derived CDR1 and CDR2 are GEAIGNYY and EKD. CDR3 nucleotides: TGCGCCTGTGACACCGTACTGGGGGCCCTACGAAGTACCGATAAACTCATCTTT. This translates into CACDTVLGALRSTDKLIF.

A note on this clone: TCRdb's listed protein matches a much larger clone and diverges from this DNA's translation at residue 14, likely through a read error; the protein shown comes from the DNA. The V gene is given as TRDV2, and no J gene call is available; TRDD3, the table's D call, lacks a check against the DNA. Germline V lookup: CDR1 GEAIGNYY, CDR2 EKD. CDR3 length: 16 residues. CDR3 protein: CACDPVSGGYNDKPIF. Written as DNA, the CDR3 is TGTGCCTGTGACCCTGTCTCTGGGGGATACAACGATAAACCCATCTTT.

A note on this clone: For this DNA, TCRdb reports the protein of a much larger clone, which diverges at residue 5, most likely from a read error; the protein presented here is translated directly from the DNA. The rearrangement uses TRDV1 and TRDJ1, with TRDD3 identical over 9 bases. No J gene is reported in TCRdb; it was inferred here by comparing the DNA with germline. Trimming took 3 bases from V and 6 from J; bases not matched to a gene: 14. CDR3 length equals 17 residues. Germline V lookup: CDR1 TSWWSYY, CDR2 QGS. DNA for the CDR3: TGTGCTCTTGGGGACCCTTCGGGACTGGGGGACCGACATAAACTCATCTTT. Protein: CALGDPSGLGDRHKLIF.

Of note for this clone: This sequence is one base from a far larger clone and is likely a read error. The same CDR3 arises from other DNA sequences in this sample as well. V and J are TRDV2 and TRDJ1; D may be TRDD3 (5 bases). TCRdb does not report a J gene; here it was assigned by matching the DNA to germline references. Trimming left V 3 bases short and J 1 base short, with 14 bases between. Germline V gene data show CDR1 as GEAIGNYY and CDR2 as EKD. This CDR3 is 15 amino acids long. The CDR3 region is CACDPLGDTTDKLIF. DNA for the CDR3: TGTGCCTGTGACCCTCTGGGAGACACCACCGATAAACTCATCTTT.

Comments on this clone: The protein given in TCRdb and the translation of the DNA differ at residue 5, and the sequence presented here derives from the DNA. The V call is TRDV1, the J call TRDJ1, with TRDD3 matching 11 bases. TCRdb does not report a J gene; here it was assigned by matching the DNA to germline references. V lost 4 bases to trimming and J lost 0 bases; unmatched junction nucleotides: 37. CDR3 length: 27 residues. The V gene's germline CDR1 is TSWWSYY and CDR2 QGS. This CDR3 is CALGVRCEAEISLWWGIRGSYTDKLIF. DNA for the CDR3: TGTGCTCTTGGGGTACGATGCGAGGCGGAGATAAGTTTGTGGTGGGGGATACGCGGATCCTACACCGATAAACTCATCTTT.

This clone has at least ten counts. One base separates it from a far larger clone, so it is likely a read error. Other DNA sequences in this specimen translate into the identical CDR3. V usage is TRDV1 and J usage is TRDJ2; weak D call: TRDD3 (8 bases). The CDR3 is 23 residues long. The germline V gene has CDR1 TSWWSYY and CDR2 QGS. Trimming left V 4 bases short and J 0 bases short, with 33 bases between. The CDR3, as DNA: TGTGCTCTTGGGGCAATGGCCTTCCTCCATTTCACTGGGGGTCCCGCTTTGACAGCACAACTCTTCTTT. Translating it yields CALGAMAFLHFTGGPALTAQLFF.

This clone was counted many times. A far larger clone is one base from this, pointing to a likely read error. The same CDR3 can be traced to other DNA sequences in this sample. The J segment was not called; the V segment is TRDV3; the table names TRDD3, a call not compared with the DNA. CDR3 length: 18 amino acids. From germline, CDR1 is TVYSNPD and CDR2 GDNSRS (reference sequence). Here the CDR3 DNA reads TGTGCCTTGGGACTAAACTGGGGGATATCGTGGAGGACCGATAAGCTCATCTTT. It specifies CALGLNWGISWRTDKLIF.

In the case of this clone: A far larger clone is a single base away, which makes a read error likely. This same CDR3 is encoded by further DNA sequences in the sample. V and J are TRDV3 and TRDJ1, with 9 bases matching TRDD3. The J gene comes from matching the DNA to germline here; TCRdb lacks it. Germline V gene data show CDR1 as TVYSNPD and CDR2 as GDNSRS (reference sequence). The CDR3 is 22 amino acids. V shed 1 base, J shed 0 bases, and the junction held 27 bases outside the gene matches. The CDR3 reads CAFKAFLDFIYWGTSYTDKLIF. CDR3 nucleotides: TGTGCCTTTAAGGCCTTCTTAGATTTTATTTACTGGGGGACGTCGTACACCGATAAACTCATCTTT.

The table lists this clone with many counts. A far larger clone is one nucleotide away, so this likely arose from a read error. Other DNA sequences in this specimen translate into the identical CDR3. This rearrangement joins TRDV2 to TRDJ1, with 8 bases aligning to TRDD3. The J segment lost 2 bases and the V segment lost 3 bases, leaving 16 bases of the junction unmatched. The CDR3 loop spans 18 amino acids. Germline V gene sequence: CDR1 GEAIGNYY, CDR2 EKD. The CDR3 loop reads CACDPVLGDTRETDKLIF. The CDR3 coding sequence is TGTGCCTGTGACCCGGTACTTGGGGATACAAGAGAGACCGATAAACTCATCTTT.

This clone was seen a few times. A read error is likely here: a far larger clone is one base away. Other DNA sequences in this specimen translate into the identical CDR3. V gene TRDV1 was called; the J gene was not; TRDD3, as called in the table, went unchecked against the DNA. Germline V gene data show CDR1 as TSWWSYY and CDR2 as QGS. The CDR3 runs 22 residues. The CDR3 region is CALGASYLYWGIRFGDFDKLIF. The CDR3 DNA follows: TGTGCTCTTGGGGCTTCCTACCTTTACTGGGGGATACGCTTCGGGGATTTCGATAAGCTCATCTTT.

The J gene is TRDJ1, the V gene TRDV1; D is unclear. TCRdb gives no J gene; it was assigned here by matching the DNA to germline. V dropped 0 bases and J dropped 0 bases, with 23 bases sitting between them. There are 20 residues in the CDR3. The germline gives CDR1 TSWWSYY, CDR2 QGS. CDR3 loop: CALGELVCRRGLRYTDKLIF. CDR3 in DNA: TGTGCTCTTGGGGAACTAGTGTGTCGCCGGGGTCTGCGGTACACCGATAAACTCATCTTT.

This clone has just a few counts. The TCRdb protein comes from a much larger clone and disagrees with this DNA's translation at residue 8, likely due to a read error; the protein given here is derived from the DNA. The J gene is TRDJ1, the V gene TRDV1; D gene uncertain. No J gene was available from TCRdb, and it was assigned here by a germline match of the DNA. CDR3 length: 16 amino acids. The V end was cut by 5 bases, the J end by 10 bases, with 26 bases between. CDR1 and CDR2 from the germline V gene are TSWWSYY and QGS. The DNA of the CDR3 is TGTGCTCTTGGGCACATGGGTTTCGCCCAGTCGCGGGGACTCATCTTT. Translating gives CALGHMGFAQSRGLIF.

The sample holds a few counts of this clone. The TCRdb protein comes from a much larger clone and disagrees with this DNA's translation at residue 6, likely due to a read error; the protein given here is derived from the DNA. The genes are TRDV1 and TRDJ1; the match to TRDD3 covers 11 bases. As TCRdb names no J gene, one was assigned here on the basis of a DNA match to germline. CDR3 size: 20 residues. Germline CDR1 is TSWWSYY and CDR2 is QGS. V lost 2 bases and J lost 4; bases outside the gene matches: 18. This chain's CDR3 is CALGETSYVWGIPGGDKLIF. CDR3 sequence (DNA): TGTGCTCTTGGGGAAACCTCCTACGTCTGGGGGATACCGGGAGGCGATAAACTCATCTTT.

As concerns this clone: A read error likely explains why the TCRdb protein, taken from a much larger clone, differs from this DNA's translation at residue 8; the protein shown is translated from the DNA. The chain links TRDV2 to TRDJ1; D possibly corresponds to TRDD3 (6 bases). The J gene, left out of TCRdb, was set here by checking the DNA against germline. V was pared by 4 bases and J by 7 bases, with 12 bases between. The germline gives CDR1 GEAIGNYY, CDR2 EKD. CDR3 length: 12 amino acids. The CDR3 here is CACEGYPAKLIF. DNA of the CDR3: TGTGCCTGTGAGGGATATCCCGCTAAACTCATCTTT.

This clone was detected a few times. A far larger clone is only one base removed, so a read error is likely. This chain uses TRDV1 with TRDJ1; 13 bases match TRDD3. The J gene, not given by TCRdb, was assigned here from a germline match of the nucleotide sequence. Germline CDR1 reads TSWWSYY; CDR2 reads QGS. Trimming at V came to 2 bases and at J to 0 bases, leaving 21 bases not matched to a gene. There are 23 residues in the CDR3. CDR3 region: CALGEGGRVLPYWGIRDTDKLIF. For the CDR3, the DNA is TGTGCTCTTGGGGAAGGGGGTCGAGTCCTCCCCTACTGGGGGATACGAGACACCGATAAACTCATCTTT.

As concerns this clone: The protein held in TCRdb is that of a much larger clone and does not match this DNA's translation at residue 10, likely because of a read error; the protein shown is translated from the DNA. The rearrangement joins TRDV1 to TRDJ1, with 9 bases matching TRDD3. TCRdb gives no J gene; it was assigned here by matching the DNA to germline. CDR3 size: 21 residues. The germline CDR1 and CDR2 sequences are TSWWSYY and QGS. The trim removed 5 bases at V and 3 bases at J, leaving 25 bases unmatched. The CDR3 region is CALGKRLLLRGIPMASDKLIF. The CDR3 DNA reads as TGTGCTCTTGGGAAAAGGTTACTACTTCGGGGGATACCCATGGCGTCCGATAAACTCATCTTT.

There are many counts of this clone. This likely reflects a read error, since a far larger clone is one base away. This sample also contains other DNA sequences that code for the same CDR3. The chain links TRDV1 to TRDJ1; D ambiguous. The J gene was not available in TCRdb and was assigned here by matching the DNA to germline segments. CDR3 size: 19 residues. Per the germline V gene, CDR1 is TSWWSYY and CDR2 is QGS. Trimming shortened V by 4 bases and J by 2 bases, and 26 bases separated the two germline ends. The CDR3 DNA is TGTGCTCTTGGGGTAACTTTCCACGTCGTGCTGAAAAGTACCGATAAACTCATCTTT. Translated: CALGVTFHVVLKSTDKLIF.

This clone was observed many times. A far larger clone lies a single base away; this is likely a read error. Within the sample, other DNA sequences also encode this same CDR3. The chain couples TRDV3 to TRDJ1; TRDD3 matches at 13 bases. Here the J gene was assigned by germline matching of the DNA, as TCRdb has none. The V and J ends lost 0 bases and 0 bases, in that order; junction bases with no gene match: 28. Germline assignment: CDR1 TVYSNPD and CDR2 GDNSRS (reference sequence). The CDR3 sequence is 24 residues long. This CDR3 reads CAFSYPSYLGDVLGDTLYTDKLIF. CDR3 bases: TGTGCCTTTAGCTACCCTTCCTACTTGGGGGATGTACTGGGGGATACGCTGTACACCGATAAACTCATCTTT.

This clone was counted between two and nine times. The protein recorded in TCRdb matches a much larger clone and deviates from this DNA's translation at residue 10, suggesting a read error; the protein here is obtained by translating the DNA. The chain carries TRDV1 and TRDJ1; tentatively, D is TRDD3 (6 bases). The ends were cut back, 5 bases at V and 2 bases at J, with 15 bases in the middle. Germline V gives CDR1 TSWWSYY, CDR2 QGS. The CDR3 loop spans 15 amino acids. CDR3 amino acids: CALGTTGITTDKLIF. CDR3 bases: TGTGCTCTTGGGACCACGGGGATTACGACCGATAAACTCATCTTT.

In regard to this clone: The TCRdb protein comes from a much larger clone and disagrees with this DNA's translation at residue 22, likely due to a read error; the protein given here is derived from the DNA. TRDV2 is the V gene, and the J gene was not called; the table's D gene call, TRDD3, was not cross checked with the DNA. The CDR3 totals 23 residues. Germline V gene data show CDR1 as GEAIGNYY and CDR2 as EKD. The DNA for the CDR3 is TGTGCCTGTGACATGGTCGGATTCCTCCCAAACCTTCCTGCCGGAGCGTACACCGATAAACTCACCTTT. Translating gives CACDMVGFLPNLPAGAYTDKLTF.

The sample holds a few counts of this clone. For this DNA, TCRdb reports the protein of a much larger clone, which diverges at residue 9, most likely from a read error; the protein presented here is translated directly from the DNA. This rearrangement joins TRDV1 to TRDJ1; D may be TRDD3 (6 bases). Assignment of the J gene here rests on matching the DNA to germline, because TCRdb gives none. Per the germline V gene, CDR1 is TSWWSYY and CDR2 is QGS. The V end was cut by 5 bases, the J end by 10 bases, with 17 bases between. The CDR3 runs 13 residues. The CDR3, as DNA: TGTGCTCTTGGGCTTGGCGGTGGGGGTGGACTCATCTTT. This codes for CALGLGGGGGLIF.

This clone was counted many times. A read error likely explains why the TCRdb protein, taken from a much larger clone, differs from this DNA's translation at residue 14; the protein shown is translated from the DNA. The chain uses TRDV3 and TRDJ1; 8 nucleotides agree with TRDD3. Germline CDR1 reads TVYSNPD; CDR2 reads GDNSRS (reference sequence). Trimming took 2 bases from V and 1 from J; bases not matched to a gene: 24. This CDR3 has 20 amino acids. As DNA, the CDR3 is TGTGCCTTTGGGTCTACGTACTGGGGGTGTCCCCTCATGTGCACCGATAAACTCATCTTT. It codes for CAFGSTYWGCPLMCTDKLIF.

This clone was detected many times. V and J are TRDV1 and TRDJ1; TRDD3 matches at 12 bases. V shed 4 bases and J 4 bases; nucleotides not matched to a gene: 25. The CDR3 runs to 22 residues. Germline V gene lookup returns CDR1 TSWWSYY and CDR2 QGS. The CDR3 here is CALGGKPSYGGLLGDTDDKLIF. CDR3 nucleotide sequence: TGTGCTCTTGGGGGGAAACCTTCCTACGGGGGCTTACTGGGGGATACTGACGATAAACTCATCTTT.

Turning to this clone: TCRdb records a much larger clone's protein for this DNA, with a difference at residue 23 that likely arises from a read error; the protein given is the translation of the DNA. The rearrangement joins TRDV1 to TRDJ1; TRDD3 aligns across 11 bases. Because TCRdb records no J gene, it was assigned here through a match of the DNA to germline. CDR1 and CDR2 (germline): TSWWSYY, QGS. This CDR3 has 27 amino acids. DNA of the CDR3: TGTGCTCTTGGGGAAGTAAGGGCCTACCACCGTCCCTCTGTTGGGGGATACGCTTCTGCCTACACCAATAAACTCATCTTT. Translated: CALGEVRAYHRPSVGGYASAYTNKLIF.